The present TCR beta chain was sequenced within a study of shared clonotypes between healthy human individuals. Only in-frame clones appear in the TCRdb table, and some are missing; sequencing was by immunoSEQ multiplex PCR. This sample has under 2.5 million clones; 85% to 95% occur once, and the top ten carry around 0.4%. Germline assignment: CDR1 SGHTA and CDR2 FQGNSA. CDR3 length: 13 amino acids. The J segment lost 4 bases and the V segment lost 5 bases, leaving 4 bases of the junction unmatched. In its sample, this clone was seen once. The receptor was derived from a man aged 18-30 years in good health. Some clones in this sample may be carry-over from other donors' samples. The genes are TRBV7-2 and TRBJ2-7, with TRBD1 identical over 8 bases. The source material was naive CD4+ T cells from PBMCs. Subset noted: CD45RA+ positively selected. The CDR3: CASSQDRGYEQYF. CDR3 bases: TGTGCCAGCAGCCAAGACAGGGGTTACGAGCAGTACTTC.